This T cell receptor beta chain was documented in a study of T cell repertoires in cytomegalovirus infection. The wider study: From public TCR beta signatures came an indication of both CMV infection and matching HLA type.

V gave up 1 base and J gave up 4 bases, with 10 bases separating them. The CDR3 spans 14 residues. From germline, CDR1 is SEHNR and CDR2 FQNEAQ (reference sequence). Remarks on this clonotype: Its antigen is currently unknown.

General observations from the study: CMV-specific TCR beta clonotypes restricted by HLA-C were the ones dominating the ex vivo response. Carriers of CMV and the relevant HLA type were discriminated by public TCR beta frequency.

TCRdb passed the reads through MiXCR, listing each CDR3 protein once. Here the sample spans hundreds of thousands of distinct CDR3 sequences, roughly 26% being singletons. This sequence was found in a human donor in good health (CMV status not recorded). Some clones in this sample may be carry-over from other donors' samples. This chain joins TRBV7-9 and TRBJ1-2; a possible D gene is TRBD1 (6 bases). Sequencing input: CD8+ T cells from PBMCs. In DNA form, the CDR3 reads TGTGCCAGCAGCTTAGAGACAGGAACCTATGGCTACACCTTC. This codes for CASSLETGTYGYTF. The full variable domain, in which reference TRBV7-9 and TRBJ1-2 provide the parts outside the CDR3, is DTGVSQNPRHKITKRGQNVTFRCDPISEHNRLYWYRQTLGQGPEFLTYFQNEAQLEKSRLLSDRFSAERPKGSFSTLEIQRTEQGDSAMYLCASSLETGTYGYTFGSGTRLTVV.